Following are 21 T cell receptor beta chains from one sample sequenced in a study of shared clonotypes between healthy human individuals. Profiling relied on immunoSEQ multiplex PCR, and the TCRdb table lists in-frame clones only, not all of them. The data contain under 750,000 clones, over 55% of them singletons. Sequencing used memory CD4+ T cells sorted from blood. Subset noted: CD45RA-negative fraction. The receptors come from a woman under 40 in good health.

V is TRBV5-1 and J is TRBJ2-3, with TRBD2 identical over 7 bases. The CDR3 consists of 19 residues. The V gene's germline CDR1 is SGHRS and CDR2 YFSETQ. V shed 3 bases, J shed 3 bases, and the junction held 19 bases outside the gene matches. The chain's CDR3 is CASSSWGEGGGSVTDTQYF. The CDR3 DNA reads TGCGCCAGCAGCTCCTGGGGGGAGGGAGGCGGGAGTGTTACAGATACGCAGTATTTT.

J is TRBJ2-7 and V is TRBV5-1; D tentatively fits TRBD1 or TRBD2 (5 bases each). The CDR3 is 12 amino acids. The V gene's germline CDR1 is SGHRS and CDR2 YFSETQ. The ends were cut back, 1 base at V and 6 bases at J, with 8 bases in the middle. This CDR3 is CASSLRDGEQYF. The CDR3 coding sequence is TGCGCCAGCAGCTTGCGGGACGGCGAGCAGTACTTC. The full variable domain, rest sourced from reference TRBV5-1 and TRBJ2-7, is KAGVTQTPRYLIKTRGQQVTLSCSPISGHRSVSWYQQTPGQGLQFLFEYFSETQRNKGNFPGRFSGRQFSNSRSEMNVSTLELGDSALYLCASSLRDGEQYFGPGTRLTVT.

The chain uses TRBV18 and TRBJ2-3; no firm D call. V was pared by 2 bases and J by 4 bases, with 10 bases between. Germline values: CDR1 KGHSH, CDR2 LQKENI. The CDR3 covers 14 residues. The CDR3 region has the DNA TGTGCCAGCTCACCAGTTGTCGGACCAGATACGCAGTATTTT. Amino acids: CASSPVVGPDTQYF. Full variable domain (missing parts from reference TRBV18 and TRBJ2-3): NAGVMQNPRHLVRRRGQEARLRCSPMKGHSHVYWYRQLPEEGLKFMVYLQKENIIDESGMPKERFSAEFPKEGPSILRIQQVVRGDSAAYFCASSPVVGPDTQYFGPGTRLTVL.

The chain links TRBV28 to TRBJ1-2; D unresolved. Looked up from germline, CDR1 is MDHEN and CDR2 is SYDVKM. Trimming left V 3 bases short and J 6 bases short, with 2 bases between. The CDR3 covers 10 residues. The DNA of the CDR3 is TGTGCCAGCAGTTTCCATGGCTACACCTTC. Its protein is CASSFHGYTF.

The chain has TRBV27 and TRBJ2-2; maybe TRBD1 (6 bases). The germline V and J ends were trimmed by 6 bases and 0 bases, with 14 bases remaining between them. Germline V gene lookup returns CDR1 MNHEY and CDR2 SMNVEV (reference sequence). The CDR3 contains 16 residues. The CDR3 DNA reads TGTGCCAGCAGCCATATACGACAGGCGAACACCGGGGAGCTGTTTTTT. This sequence encodes CASSHIRQANTGELFF.

The chain joins TRBV7-3 to TRBJ2-2, with D possibly matching TRBD1 (6 bases). This CDR3 has 15 residues. The germline V gene encodes CDR1 SGHTA and CDR2 FQGTGA. Between the trimmed V and J ends, which lost 4 bases and 6 bases, there was a span of 15 bases. Written as DNA, the CDR3 is TGTGCCAGCAGCTCGGGGACAAACGGGGCCGGGGAGCTGTTTTTT. Residues: CASSSGTNGAGELFF.

This clone was found many times. CDR3 bases: TGTGCCAGCAGCTTAAGGCGGGGACGTCAAGAGACCCAGTACTTC. Its protein is CASSLRRGRQETQYF. The V gene is TRBV11-2, the J gene TRBJ2-5; a possible D gene is TRBD2 (6 bases). The CDR3 sequence is 15 residues long. In germline, CDR1 is SGHAT, CDR2 FQNNGV. V lost 2 bases and J 2 bases, leaving 12 bases between the germline ends.

The V gene is TRBV7-2, the J gene TRBJ1-1; D not certain. CDR1 and CDR2 from the germline V gene are SGHTA and FQGNSA. The CDR3 runs to 16 residues. V lost 0 bases and J lost 5, with 16 bases in between. The DNA for the CDR3 is TGTGCCAGCAGCTTAGCTCCGAACACCCCTGGGACTGAAGCTTTCTTT. Its translation: CASSLAPNTPGTEAFF.

J is TRBJ2-5 and V is TRBV4-1; 10 bases are shared with TRBD2. The CDR3 loop spans 16 amino acids. Germline CDR1 is MGHRA and CDR2 is YSYEKL. With 3 bases clipped from V and 5 bases from J, the junction kept 9 bases outside the gene matches. Here the CDR3 DNA reads TGCGCCAGCAGCCAGTCCGGGACTAGCGAAGGGGAGACCCAGTACTTC. Residues: CASSQSGTSEGETQYF.

This clone was seen a single time. This chain joins TRBV5-4 and TRBJ2-3; 9 bases line up with TRBD2. Germline V lookup: CDR1 SGHNT, CDR2 YYREEE (reference sequence). This CDR3 comprises 18 residues. Germline trimming cut 4 bases from V and 2 bases from J; bases unmatched to any gene: 14. The CDR3 nucleotides read TGTGCCAGCAGCAAGCCAATGGGTAGCGGGGGATTCACAGATACGCAGTATTTT. This codes for CASSKPMGSGGFTDTQYF.

V usage is TRBV4-1 and J usage is TRBJ2-1; D may be TRBD1 (5 bases). V lost 1 base and J lost 2, with 12 bases in between. CDR1 is MGHRA, CDR2 YSYEKL, per germline. The CDR3 contains 16 residues. CDR3 loop: CASSQVYDSTYNEQFF. The CDR3 bases are TGCGCCAGCAGCCAAGTGTATGACAGTACCTACAATGAGCAGTTCTTC.

The chain couples TRBV28 to TRBJ1-3; 7 bases align to TRBD1. Per germline, CDR1 MDHEN and CDR2 SYDVKM. The V gene end was trimmed by 5 bases and the J gene end by 6 bases; junction bases not matched to a gene: 7. This CDR3 has 14 residues. Here the CDR3 DNA reads TGTGCCAGCAGTCCCGGGACAGCAACAAACACCATATATTTT. Translated: CASSPGTATNTIYF.

The chain uses TRBV5-4 and TRBJ1-2; D not certain. The germline CDR1 and CDR2 sequences are SGHNT and YYREEE (reference sequence). V was cut by 4 bases and J by 4 bases, with 17 bases left in between. The CDR3 is 15 amino acids. The CDR3 region has the DNA TGTGCCAGCAGCCCAGGCGGAACGAGCGTCTATGGCTACACCTTC. It codes for CASSPGGTSVYGYTF.

The DNA for the CDR3 is TGCGCCAGCAGCTTGGACCGTTCCATTCAGTACTTC. Translated: CASSLDRSIQYF. This chain joins TRBV5-1 and TRBJ2-4; D gene unclear. Trimming stripped 0 bases from V and 9 bases from J, with 7 bases between. CDR3 size: 12 residues. The germline CDR1 and CDR2 sequences are SGHRS and YFSETQ.

This chain uses TRBV19 with TRBJ2-6; 9 bases fit TRBD1. The junction had 3 bases not matched to a gene; V was cut back by 0 bases and J by 0 bases. Germline CDR1 reads LNHDA; CDR2 reads SQIVND (reference sequence). This CDR3 is built from 18 residues. The DNA for the CDR3 is TGTGCCAGTAGTATAGATGGGACAGGGAGCTCTGGGGCCAACGTCCTGACTTTC. Amino acid sequence: CASSIDGTGSSGANVLTF.

This chain joins TRBV7-2 and TRBJ2-7, with TRBD2 identical over 7 bases. The junction had 13 bases not matched to a gene; V was cut back by 1 base and J by 4 bases. The CDR3 extends over 17 amino acids. CDR1 SGHTA and CDR2 FQGNSA come from the germline V gene. DNA of the CDR3: TGTGCCAGCAGCTTAGGCAGGACTCGCGGGAGCATTTACGAGCAGTACTTC. Its protein product is CASSLGRTRGSIYEQYF. The variable domain in full, with the rest retrieved from reference TRBV7-2 and TRBJ2-7, is GAGVSQSPSNKVTEKGKDVELRCDPISGHTALYWYRQSLGQGLEFLIYFQGNSAPDKSGLPSDRFSAERTGGSVSTLTIQRTQQEDSAVYLCASSLGRTRGSIYEQYFGPGTRLTVT.

The chain carries TRBV28 and TRBJ1-4, with 11 bases aligning to TRBD1. With V trimmed by 6 bases and J by 8 bases, 5 bases remained unmatched. The CDR3 is 14 amino acids. CDR1 and CDR2 (germline): MDHEN, SYDVKM. The CDR3 spells CASSWTGGKEKLFF. The CDR3 nucleotides read TGTGCCAGCAGCTGGACAGGGGGCAAGGAAAAACTGTTTTTT.

The sample holds a few counts of this clone. The chain links TRBV5-1 to TRBJ1-2, with D maybe TRBD1 (6 bases). The CDR3 covers 13 residues. Trimming stripped 3 bases from V and 6 bases from J, with 12 bases between. Germline V gene data show CDR1 as SGHRS and CDR2 as YFSETQ. DNA for the CDR3: TGCGCCAGCAGCTCGGACAGAGGGGATGGCTACACCTTC. Residues: CASSSDRGDGYTF.

This chain joins TRBV19 and TRBJ2-1; the match to TRBD2 covers 12 bases. CDR3 size: 19 residues. The germline V gene encodes CDR1 LNHDA and CDR2 SQIVND (reference sequence). Germline trimming cut 10 bases from V and 6 bases from J; bases unmatched to any gene: 22. The CDR3 nucleotides are TGTGCCACCAAAATACCCCGGCTAGCGGGAGGGCAACCAACCAATGAGCAGTTCTTC. Translation: CATKIPRLAGGQPTNEQFF.

A few counts support this clone. The J gene is TRBJ1-1, the V gene TRBV11-2; D is ambiguous. The CDR3 runs 14 residues. Germline V lookup: CDR1 SGHAT, CDR2 FQNNGV. The ends were cut back, 2 bases at V and 0 bases at J, with 7 bases in the middle. Written as DNA, the CDR3 is TGTGCCAGCAGCTTACTACAAATGAACACTGAAGCTTTCTTT. Translating gives CASSLLQMNTEAFF. Based on the CDR3 plus reference TRBV11-2 and TRBJ1-1, the full variable domain is EAGVAQSPRYKIIEKRQSVAFWCNPISGHATLYWYQQILGQGPKLLIQFQNNGVVDDSQLPKDRFSAERLKGVDSTLKIQPAKLEDSAVYLCASSLLQMNTEAFFGQGTRLTVV.

The chain uses TRBV25-1 and TRBJ2-1, with D maybe TRBD1 (5 bases). Looked up from germline, CDR1 is MGHDK and CDR2 is SYGVNS. The CDR3 totals 15 residues. Trimming stripped 6 bases from V and 4 bases from J, with 16 bases between. The CDR3: CASRDKNRRYNEQFF. The CDR3 DNA follows: TGTGCCAGCAGGGACAAAAACAGAAGATACAATGAGCAGTTCTTC. Full variable domain (remainder filled in from reference TRBV25-1 and TRBJ2-1): EADIYQTPRYLVIGTGKKITLECSQTMGHDKMYWYQQDPGMELHLIHYSYGVNSTEKGDLSSESTVSRIRTEHFPLTLESARPSHTSQYLCASRDKNRRYNEQFFGPGTRLTVL.